This entry features one TCR beta chain sequence. Antigen specificity is unknown. TCRdb re-analysed the 5' RACE reads in MiXCR, keeping a single row per CDR3 protein. In the table there are nearly 550,000 distinct CDR3 sequences, under 25% of which are singletons. These data belong to a study of T cells after yellow fever vaccination. General study findings and limits: Clones from primary vaccination mostly reappeared after the booster (roughly 97% CD4, under 90% CD8).

The sample was PBMCs, taken 15 days after the yellow fever booster vaccination. The sequence came from a man aged 25-45 years who received the YFV17D yellow fever vaccine.

The CDR3 bases are TGTGCCAGCAGTTACTCAGGGTGGGGCACAGATACGCAGTATTTT. Translating gives CASSYSGWGTDTQYF. This chain connects TRBV6-5 to TRBJ2-3; no clear D gene. With 0 bases removed from V and 1 base from J, the gap between germline ends came to 8 bases. CDR3 length equals 15 residues. Germline CDR1 reads MNHEY; CDR2 reads SVGAGI.